The source of this T cell receptor (beta chain) is a study of blood T cell repertoires in COVID-19. On the study more broadly: Researchers got acute and convalescent COVID-19 samples from the United States, Italy and Spain.

Data came from immunoSEQ multiplex PCR; TCRdb stores just in-frame clones and leaves some out. The table records about 270,000 clones, about nine tenths of them present only once. CDR1 KGHDR and CDR2 SFDVKD come from the germline V gene. Between the trimmed V and J ends, which lost 3 bases and 2 bases, there was a span of 6 bases. The CDR3 extends over 13 amino acids. The receptor was isolated from a woman between 25 and 40 years old with acute COVID-19. V usage is TRBV24-1 and J usage is TRBJ2-5; a possible D gene is TRBD1 (5 bases). The sample taken for sequencing was PBMCs or T cells enriched from blood (not recorded which). CDR3 sequence (DNA): TGTGCCACCAGTGATCGACAGCAAGAGACCCAGTACTTC. Protein product: CATSDRQQETQYF.